The 17 T cell receptor beta chains below come from one sample, sequenced in a study of spatial heterogeneity in lung cancer. In TCRdb, the 5' RACE reads were re-called with MiXCR into one record per CDR3 protein. The table records just under 95,000 distinct CDR3 sequences, approximately 12% of them present only once. The time point was: sample taken at primary tumor resection. Sequenced here: PBMCs, sampled at surgery. Every receptor here comes from a male donor with early-stage non-small cell lung cancer.

The gene calls are TRBV20-1 and TRBJ2-2; weak D call: TRBD1 (6 bases). The CDR3 contains 15 residues. Trimming pared 6 bases from V and 7 bases from J, leaving 21 bases between. Germline V gene lookup returns CDR1 DFQATT and CDR2 SNEGSKA (reference sequence). CDR3 coding DNA: TGCAGTGCCGAGAAACAGGGTTCTGAAATCGGGGAGCTGTTTTTT. Amino acid sequence: CSAEKQGSEIGELFF.

The chain recombines TRBV7-9 with TRBJ2-7; tentative D call: TRBD1 (6 bases). V lost 4 bases and J 3 bases, leaving 16 bases between the germline ends. CDR1 and CDR2 (germline): SEHNR, FQNEAQ (reference sequence). This CDR3 comprises 15 residues. The CDR3 sequence is CASSSQGLDLYEQYF. CDR3 DNA sequence: TGTGCCAGCAGCTCACAGGGTCTGGATCTCTACGAGCAGTACTTC.

This clonotype has just a few counts. The chain has TRBV12-3 or TRBV12-4 and TRBJ2-5; no clear D. V lost 7 bases, J lost 7 bases, and 16 bases lay in between. The CDR3 covers 13 residues. CDR3 protein: CASTPGPGGTQYF. The CDR3 region has the DNA TGTGCCAGCACTCCTGGGCCGGGCGGGACCCAGTACTTC.

This chain joins TRBV5-1 and TRBJ2-7; 13 nucleotides line up with TRBD2. V dropped 5 bases and J dropped 11; count of bases not matched to a gene: 7. Germline lookup yields CDR1 SGHRS and CDR2 YFSETQ. The CDR3 is made up of 13 amino acids. The CDR3 DNA sequence: TGCGCCAGCAGTCCCAGGACTAGCGGGGGCAAGTACTTC. Translated: CASSPRTSGGKYF.

This clonotype was seen more than once but under ten times. This rearrangement joins TRBV5-1 to TRBJ2-2, with no clear D. Trimming pared 3 bases from V and 1 base from J, leaving 10 bases between. CDR1 is SGHRS and CDR2 is YFSETQ in the germline V gene. The CDR3 has 15 amino acids. The CDR3 sequence is CASSSIRLNTGELFF. The CDR3 DNA reads TGCGCCAGCAGCTCCATTAGATTGAACACCGGGGAGCTGTTTTTT.

In its sample, this clonotype was seen a few times. The chain carries TRBV6-2 or TRBV6-3 and TRBJ1-1, with D hard to call. The CDR3 sequence is 13 residues long. From germline, CDR1 is MNHEY and CDR2 SVGEGT. V was cut by 3 bases and J by 8 bases, with 13 bases left in between. CDR3 DNA: TGTGCCAGCAGTTATCCGAGGCAGACAGAAGCTTTCTTT. This gives the protein CASSYPRQTEAFF.

This clonotype was observed many times. The chain has TRBV20-1 and TRBJ2-5, with 13 bases that match TRBD2. CDR1 and CDR2 from the germline V gene are DFQATT and SNEGSKA (reference sequence). The CDR3 spans 15 residues. Losses at the gene ends were 6 bases for V and 2 bases for J; bases not matched to a gene: 6. In DNA, the CDR3 is TGCAGTGCGCGGACTAGCGGGGGTGGGCAAGAGACCCAGTACTTC. It specifies CSARTSGGGQETQYF.

This clonotype was detected ten times or more. This chain links TRBV12-3 or TRBV12-4 with TRBJ2-7; a possible D gene is TRBD1 (5 bases). Trimming shortened V by 6 bases and J by 2 bases, and 14 bases separated the two germline ends. The CDR3 is 14 amino acids. CDR3 sequence: CASRETTATYEQYF. CDR3 sequence (DNA): TGTGCCAGCAGGGAGACGACAGCTACCTACGAGCAGTACTTC.

This clonotype was seen ten or more times. J is TRBJ2-1 and V is TRBV5-4; 8 bases are shared with TRBD2. CDR1 is SGHNT, CDR2 YYREEE, per germline (reference sequence). The CDR3 has 15 residues. J was trimmed by 2 bases and V by 4 bases; bases with no gene match: 5. The CDR3 is CASSPRGAAYNEQFF. The CDR3 region has the DNA TGTGCCAGCAGCCCGCGGGGGGCTGCCTACAATGAGCAGTTCTTC. Filled out from reference TRBV5-4 and TRBJ2-1, the complete variable domain reads ETGVTQSPTHLIKTRGQQVTLRCSSQSGHNTVSWYQQALGQGPQFIFQYYREEENGRGNFPPRFSGLQFPNYSSELNVNALELDDSALYLCASSPRGAAYNEQFFGPGTRLTVL.

This clonotype appeared a few times. The chain joins TRBV19 to TRBJ1-5; TRBD1 agrees at 8 bases. The germline CDR1 and CDR2 sequences are LNHDA and SQIVND (reference sequence). The V and J ends lost 3 bases and 2 bases, in that order; junction bases with no gene match: 3. This CDR3 comprises 15 residues. The CDR3 coding sequence is TGTGCCAGTAGTATTATGACAGGGGGCAATCAGCCCCAGCATTTT. Protein: CASSIMTGGNQPQHF.

This clonotype has just a few counts. The gene calls are TRBV5-1 and TRBJ2-7, with 13 bases that match TRBD2. Losses at the gene ends were 2 bases for V and 1 base for J; bases not matched to a gene: 9. CDR3 length equals 18 residues. CDR1 and CDR2 from the germline V gene are SGHRS and YFSETQ. CDR3 residues: CASSFKTSGGLQSYEQYF. The CDR3 bases are TGCGCCAGCAGCTTTAAGACTAGCGGGGGGCTCCAGTCCTACGAGCAGTACTTC.

This clonotype was counted only a few times. The chain couples TRBV12-3 or TRBV12-4 to TRBJ1-1; the match to TRBD1 covers 8 bases. The CDR3 length is 14 residues. J gave up 4 bases and V 5 bases, and 6 bases lay outside the gene matches. CDR3 bases: TGTGCCAGCAGTCCAGGGGGCGGGGGCACTGAAGCTTTCTTT. Residues: CASSPGGGGTEAFF.

The chain combines TRBV5-1 with TRBJ2-7; D unclear. Germline values: CDR1 SGHRS, CDR2 YFSETQ. The CDR3 runs to 12 residues. With 4 bases removed from V and 0 bases from J, the gap between germline ends came to 5 bases. The CDR3: CASSINSYEQYF. In DNA form, the CDR3 reads TGCGCCAGCAGCATAAACTCCTACGAGCAGTACTTC.

This clonotype occurred many times. The chain links TRBV9 to TRBJ1-5; 7 nucleotides align to TRBD1. Germline CDR1 reads SGDLS; CDR2 reads YYNGEE. The length of the CDR3 is 15 residues. The ends lost 2 bases at V and 1 base at J; junction bases unmatched: 3. CDR3 amino acids: CASSVTGASNQPQHF. CDR3 DNA: TGTGCCAGCAGCGTCACAGGGGCAAGCAATCAGCCCCAGCATTTT.

This chain connects TRBV20-1 to TRBJ1-2, with D possibly matching TRBD1 (5 bases). Germline CDR1 is DFQATT and CDR2 is SNEGSKA (reference sequence). The CDR3 has 13 amino acids. V lost 4 bases and J lost 2, with 11 bases in between. The CDR3 loop is CSAKKHRNYGYTF. The CDR3 region has the DNA TGCAGTGCTAAAAAGCACAGGAACTATGGCTACACCTTC.

This clonotype has more than one count but fewer than ten. The chain uses TRBV18 and TRBJ1-1; maybe TRBD1 (5 bases). The CDR3 totals 15 residues. Per the germline V gene, CDR1 is KGHSH and CDR2 is LQKENI. Between the trimmed V and J ends, which lost 4 bases and 1 base, there was a span of 13 bases. CDR3 residues: CASSRVGTENTEAFF. The CDR3 coding sequence is TGTGCCAGCTCACGAGTCGGGACGGAGAACACTGAAGCTTTCTTT.

In its sample, this clonotype was seen many times. This rearrangement joins TRBV5-1 to TRBJ1-3; D gene uncertain. V was pared by 4 bases and J by 0 bases, with 8 bases between. The CDR3 sequence is 14 residues long. The germline CDR1 and CDR2 sequences are SGHRS and YFSETQ. CDR3 region: CASSPGPSGNTIYF. CDR3 DNA: TGCGCCAGCAGCCCGGGTCCCTCTGGAAACACCATATATTTT.